This TCR beta chain emerged from a study of cytomegalovirus exposure and HLA in healthy donors. Regarding the study as a whole: Across donors, sequencing depth was assumed by presence/absence analyses to be roughly uniform.

Researchers ran the PCR with 60 Vbeta and 13 Jbeta primers. Generated by immunoSEQ multiplex PCR, the TCRdb table keeps only in-frame clones and is missing some. The table has fewer than 70,000 clones, roughly two thirds seen once. It was healthy bone marrow donors who served as donors. CDR1 and CDR2 (germline): GTSNPN, SVGIG (reference sequence). This CDR3 has 13 amino acids. Trimming stripped 5 bases from V and 8 bases from J, with 18 bases between. As regards this clone: Its antigen is unknown.

The sample consisted of PBMCs. V gene TRBV30 combines with J gene TRBJ1-2; D gene uncertain. This TCR was sampled from a male donor in good health and CMV-seropositive. CDR3 protein: CAWSLAPRGGYTF. CDR3 coding DNA: TGTGCCTGGTCCCTAGCCCCCCGAGGAGGCTACACCTTC.